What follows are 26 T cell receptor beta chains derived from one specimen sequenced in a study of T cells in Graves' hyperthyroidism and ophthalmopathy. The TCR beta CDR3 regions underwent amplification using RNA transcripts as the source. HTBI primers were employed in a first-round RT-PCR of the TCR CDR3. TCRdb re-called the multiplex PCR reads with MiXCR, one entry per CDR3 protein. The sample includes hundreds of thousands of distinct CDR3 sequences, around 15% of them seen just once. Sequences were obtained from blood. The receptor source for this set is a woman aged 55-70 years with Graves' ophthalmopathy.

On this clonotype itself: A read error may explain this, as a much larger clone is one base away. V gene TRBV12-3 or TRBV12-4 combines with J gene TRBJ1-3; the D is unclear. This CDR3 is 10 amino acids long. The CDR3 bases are TGTGCCAGCAGTGGATACACCTTATATTTT. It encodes CASSGYTLYF.

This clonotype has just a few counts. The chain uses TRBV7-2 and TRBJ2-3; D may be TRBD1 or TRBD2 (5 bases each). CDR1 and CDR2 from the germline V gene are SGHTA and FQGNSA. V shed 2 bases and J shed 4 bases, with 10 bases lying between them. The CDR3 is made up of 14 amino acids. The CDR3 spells CASSLLRESDTQYF. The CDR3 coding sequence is TGTGCCAGCAGCTTACTCAGGGAGTCAGATACGCAGTATTTT. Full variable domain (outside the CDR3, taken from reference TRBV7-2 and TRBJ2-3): GAGVSQSPSNKVTEKGKDVELRCDPISGHTALYWYRQSLGQGLEFLIYFQGNSAPDKSGLPSDRFSAERTGGSVSTLTIQRTQQEDSAVYLCASSLLRESDTQYFGPGTRLTVL.

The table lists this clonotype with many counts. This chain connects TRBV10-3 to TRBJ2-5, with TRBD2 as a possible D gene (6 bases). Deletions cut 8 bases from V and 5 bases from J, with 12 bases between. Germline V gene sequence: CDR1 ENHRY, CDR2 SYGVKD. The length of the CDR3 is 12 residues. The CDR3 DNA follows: TGTGCCATCGGAGGAGGAGGGGAGACCCAGTACTTC. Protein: CAIGGGGETQYF.

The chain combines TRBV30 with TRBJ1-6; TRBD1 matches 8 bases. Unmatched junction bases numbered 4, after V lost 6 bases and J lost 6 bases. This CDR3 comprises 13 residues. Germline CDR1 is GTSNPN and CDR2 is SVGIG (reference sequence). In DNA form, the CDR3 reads TGTGCCTGCCAGGGGGCGAGTAATTCACCCCTCCACTTT. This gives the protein CACQGASNSPLHF.

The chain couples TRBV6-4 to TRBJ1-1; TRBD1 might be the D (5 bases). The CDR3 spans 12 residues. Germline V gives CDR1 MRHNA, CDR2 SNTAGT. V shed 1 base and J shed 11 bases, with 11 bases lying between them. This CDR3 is CASSDLQGRAFF. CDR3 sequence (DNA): TGTGCCAGCAGTGACTTGCAGGGTAGGGCTTTCTTT.

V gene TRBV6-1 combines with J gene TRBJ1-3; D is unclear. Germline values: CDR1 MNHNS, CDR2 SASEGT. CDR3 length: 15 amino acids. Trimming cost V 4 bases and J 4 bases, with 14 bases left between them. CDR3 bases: TGTGCCAGCAGTGGCCGTCCTGATCCCGGAAACACCATATATTTT. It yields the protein CASSGRPDPGNTIYF.

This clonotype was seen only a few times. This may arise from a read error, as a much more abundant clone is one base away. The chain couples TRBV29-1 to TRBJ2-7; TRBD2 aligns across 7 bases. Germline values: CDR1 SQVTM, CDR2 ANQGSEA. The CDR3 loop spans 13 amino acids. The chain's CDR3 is CSVLSGVSYVQYF. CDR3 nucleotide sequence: TGCAGCGTCCTCAGCGGGGTCTCCTACGTGCAGTACTTC.

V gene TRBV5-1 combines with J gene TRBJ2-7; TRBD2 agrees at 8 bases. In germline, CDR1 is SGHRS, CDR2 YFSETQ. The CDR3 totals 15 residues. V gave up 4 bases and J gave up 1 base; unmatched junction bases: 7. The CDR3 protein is CASSGGAGGSYEQYF. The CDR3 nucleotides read TGCGCCAGCAGCGGGGGGGCGGGAGGATCCTACGAGCAGTACTTC.

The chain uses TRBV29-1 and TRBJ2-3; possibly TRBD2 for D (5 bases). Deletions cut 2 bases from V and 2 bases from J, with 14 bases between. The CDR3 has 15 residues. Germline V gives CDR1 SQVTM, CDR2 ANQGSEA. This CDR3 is CSVERGPGSTDTQYF. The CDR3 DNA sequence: TGCAGCGTTGAACGGGGTCCCGGGTCCACAGATACGCAGTATTTT.

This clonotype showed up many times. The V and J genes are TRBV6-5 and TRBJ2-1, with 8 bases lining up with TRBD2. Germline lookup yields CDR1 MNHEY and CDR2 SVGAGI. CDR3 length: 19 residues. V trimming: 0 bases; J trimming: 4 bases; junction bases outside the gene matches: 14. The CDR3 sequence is CASSYSSGGGLATYNEQFF. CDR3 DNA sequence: TGTGCCAGCAGTTACTCTTCAGGAGGAGGACTAGCCACGTACAATGAGCAGTTCTTC.

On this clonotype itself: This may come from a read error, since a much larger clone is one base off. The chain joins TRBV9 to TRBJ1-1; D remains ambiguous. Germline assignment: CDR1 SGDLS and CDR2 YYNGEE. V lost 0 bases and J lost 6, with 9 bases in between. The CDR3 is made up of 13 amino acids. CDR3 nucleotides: TGTGCCAGCAGCGTAGGGCAGAGGGCTGAAGCTTTCTTT. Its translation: CASSVGQRAEAFF. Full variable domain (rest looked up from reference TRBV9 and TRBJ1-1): DSGVTQTPKHLITATGQRVTLRCSPRSGDLSVYWYQQSLDQGLQFLIQYYNGEERAKGNILERFSAQQFPDLHSELNLSSLELGDSALYFCASSVGQRAEAFFGQGTRLTVV.

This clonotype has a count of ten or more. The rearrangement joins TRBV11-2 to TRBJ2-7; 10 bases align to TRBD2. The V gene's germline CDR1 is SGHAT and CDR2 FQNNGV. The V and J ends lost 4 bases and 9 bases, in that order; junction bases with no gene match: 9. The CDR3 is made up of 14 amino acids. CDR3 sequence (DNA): TGTGCCAGCAGCTCCTCGGCTAGCGGGAGTGCGCAGTACTTC. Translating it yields CASSSSASGSAQYF.

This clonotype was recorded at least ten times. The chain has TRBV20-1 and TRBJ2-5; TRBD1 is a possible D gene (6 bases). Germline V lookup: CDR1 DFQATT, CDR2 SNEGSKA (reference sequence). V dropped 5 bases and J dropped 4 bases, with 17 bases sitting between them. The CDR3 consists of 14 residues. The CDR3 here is CSALGQLGLETQYF. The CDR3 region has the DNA TGCAGTGCTTTAGGACAGCTCGGATTAGAGACCCAGTACTTC.

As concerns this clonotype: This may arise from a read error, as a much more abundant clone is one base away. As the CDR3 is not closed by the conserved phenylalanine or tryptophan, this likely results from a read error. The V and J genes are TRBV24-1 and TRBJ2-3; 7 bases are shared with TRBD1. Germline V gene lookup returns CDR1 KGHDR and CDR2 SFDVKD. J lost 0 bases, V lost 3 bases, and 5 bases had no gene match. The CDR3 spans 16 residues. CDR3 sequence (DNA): TGTGCCACCAGTGATGTGAACAGGGGAAGCACAGATACGCAGTATCTT. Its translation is CATSDVNRGSTDTQYL.

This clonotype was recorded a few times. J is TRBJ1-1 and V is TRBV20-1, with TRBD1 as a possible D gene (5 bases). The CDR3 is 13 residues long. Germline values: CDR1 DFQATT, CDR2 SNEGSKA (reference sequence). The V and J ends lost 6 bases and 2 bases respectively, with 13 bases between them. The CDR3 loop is CSAQRGINTEAFF. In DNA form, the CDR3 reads TGCAGTGCGCAGAGGGGTATTAACACTGAAGCTTTCTTT.

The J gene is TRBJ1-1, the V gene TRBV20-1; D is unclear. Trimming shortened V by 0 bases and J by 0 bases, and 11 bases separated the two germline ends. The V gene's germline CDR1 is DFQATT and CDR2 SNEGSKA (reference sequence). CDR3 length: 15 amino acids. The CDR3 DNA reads TGCAGTGCTAGAGACGAAAAGGGCTTGAACACTGAAGCTTTCTTT. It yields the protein CSARDEKGLNTEAFF.

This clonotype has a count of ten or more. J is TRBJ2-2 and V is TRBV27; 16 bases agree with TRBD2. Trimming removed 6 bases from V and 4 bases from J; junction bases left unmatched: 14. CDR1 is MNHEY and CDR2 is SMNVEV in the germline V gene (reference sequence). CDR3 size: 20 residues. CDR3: CASSRSLGTSGRAPTGELFF. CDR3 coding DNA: TGTGCCAGCAGCCGTAGTCTCGGGACTAGCGGGAGGGCCCCCACCGGGGAGCTGTTTTTT.

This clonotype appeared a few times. CDR3 sequence: CASSISSGIGYNEQFF. The CDR3 nucleotides read TGTGCCAGTAGTATCTCTAGCGGGATCGGCTACAATGAGCAGTTCTTC. The genes are TRBV19 and TRBJ2-1; 9 nucleotides agree with TRBD2. The CDR3 covers 16 residues. The J segment lost 3 bases and the V segment lost 3 bases, leaving 6 bases of the junction unmatched. Germline V gene data show CDR1 as LNHDA and CDR2 as SQIVND (reference sequence). Variable domain in full (rest from reference TRBV19 and TRBJ2-1): DGGITQSPKYLFRKEGQNVTLSCEQNLNHDAMYWYRQDPGQGLRLIYYSQIVNDFQKGDIAEGYSVSREKKESFPLTVTSAQKNPTAFYLCASSISSGIGYNEQFFGPGTRLTVL.

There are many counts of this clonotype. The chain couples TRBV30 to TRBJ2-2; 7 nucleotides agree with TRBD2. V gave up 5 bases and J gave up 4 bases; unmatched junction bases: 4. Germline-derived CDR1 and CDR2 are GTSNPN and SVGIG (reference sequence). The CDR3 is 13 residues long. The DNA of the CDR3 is TGTGCCTGGCGCCGCGGGAGCACCGGGGAGCTGTTTTTT. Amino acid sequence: CAWRRGSTGELFF.

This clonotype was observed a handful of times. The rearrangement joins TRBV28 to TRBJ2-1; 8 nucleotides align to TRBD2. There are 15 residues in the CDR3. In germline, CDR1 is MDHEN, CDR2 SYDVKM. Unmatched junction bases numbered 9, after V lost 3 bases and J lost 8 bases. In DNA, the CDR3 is TGTGCCAGCAGTTTGGGAGCGGGAGTTGGGGATGAGCAGTTCTTC. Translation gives CASSLGAGVGDEQFF.

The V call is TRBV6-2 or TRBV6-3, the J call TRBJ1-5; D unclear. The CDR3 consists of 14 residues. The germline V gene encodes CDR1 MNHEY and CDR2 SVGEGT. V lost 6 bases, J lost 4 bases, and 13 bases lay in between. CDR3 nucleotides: TGTGCCAGCAGGGTAGAGGGCCTAAATCAGCCCCAGCATTTT. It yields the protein CASRVEGLNQPQHF.

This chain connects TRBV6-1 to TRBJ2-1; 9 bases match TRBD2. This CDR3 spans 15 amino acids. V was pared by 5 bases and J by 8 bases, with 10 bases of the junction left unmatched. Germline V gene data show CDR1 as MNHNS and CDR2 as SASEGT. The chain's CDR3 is CASSPLAGGPDEQFF. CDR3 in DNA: TGTGCCAGCAGTCCTCTTGCGGGAGGGCCAGATGAGCAGTTCTTC.

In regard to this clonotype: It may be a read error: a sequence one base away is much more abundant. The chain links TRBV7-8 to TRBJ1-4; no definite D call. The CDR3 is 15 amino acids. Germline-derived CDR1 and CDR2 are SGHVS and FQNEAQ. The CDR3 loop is CASGLGRSTNEKLFF. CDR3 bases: TGTGCCAGCGGCTTAGGCAGATCAACTAATGAAAAACTGTTTTTT.

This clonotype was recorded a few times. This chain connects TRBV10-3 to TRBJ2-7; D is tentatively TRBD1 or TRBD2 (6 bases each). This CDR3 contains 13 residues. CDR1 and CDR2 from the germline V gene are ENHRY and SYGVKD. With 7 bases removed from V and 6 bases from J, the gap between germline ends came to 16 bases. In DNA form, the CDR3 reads TGTGCCATCACCCTGGGACTCAGGGGCGAGCAGTACTTC. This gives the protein CAITLGLRGEQYF.

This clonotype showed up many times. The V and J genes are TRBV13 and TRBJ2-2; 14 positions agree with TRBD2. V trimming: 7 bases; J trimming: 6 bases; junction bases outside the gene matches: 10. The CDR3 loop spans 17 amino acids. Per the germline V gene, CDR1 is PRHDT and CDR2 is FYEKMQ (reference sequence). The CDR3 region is CASTGGTSGRSAGELFF. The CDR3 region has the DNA TGTGCCAGCACCGGAGGGACTAGCGGGAGATCGGCCGGGGAGCTGTTTTTT.

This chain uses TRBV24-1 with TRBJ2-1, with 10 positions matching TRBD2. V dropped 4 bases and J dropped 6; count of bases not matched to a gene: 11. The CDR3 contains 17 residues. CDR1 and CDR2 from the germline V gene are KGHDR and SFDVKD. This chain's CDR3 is CATSDRAASGRGNEQFF. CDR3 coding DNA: TGTGCCACCAGTGACCGTGCGGCTAGCGGGAGAGGCAATGAGCAGTTCTTC.